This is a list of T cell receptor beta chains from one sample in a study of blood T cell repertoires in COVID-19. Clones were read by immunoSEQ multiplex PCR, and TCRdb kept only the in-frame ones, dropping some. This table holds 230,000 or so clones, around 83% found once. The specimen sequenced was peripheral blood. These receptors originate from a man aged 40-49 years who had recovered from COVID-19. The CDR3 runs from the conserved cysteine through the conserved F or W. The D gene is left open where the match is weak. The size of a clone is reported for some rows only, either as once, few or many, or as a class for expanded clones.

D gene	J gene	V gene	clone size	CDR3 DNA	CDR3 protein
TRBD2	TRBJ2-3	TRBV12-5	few	TGTGCTAGTGGTTTTGATCTAGCGGGGGGGCCCCCAGATACGCAGTATTTT	CASGFDLAGGPPDTQYF
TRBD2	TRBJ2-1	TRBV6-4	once	TGTGCCAGCAGTGACACTAGCGGGGGGGCCAATGAGCAGTTCTTC	CASSDTSGGANEQFF
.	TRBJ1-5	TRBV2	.	TGTGCCAGCAGTGCAGGGCCCCCTCAGCCCCAGCATTTT	CASSAGPPQPQHF
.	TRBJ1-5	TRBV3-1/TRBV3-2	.	TGTGCCAGCAGCCCAAGCATAGATCAGCCCCAGCATTTT	CASSPSIDQPQHF
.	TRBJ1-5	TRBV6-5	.	TGTGCCAGCAGGAGGGGCGCAGGGGACAATCAGCCCCAGCATTTT	CASRRGAGDNQPQHF
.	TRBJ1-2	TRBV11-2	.	TGTGCCAGCAGCTTAGCTGGACAATCCTATGGCTACACCTTC	CASSLAGQSYGYTF
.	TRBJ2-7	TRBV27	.	TGTGCCAGCAGGAATCGGGGTCCCTCCGAGCAGTACTTC	CASRNRGPSEQYF
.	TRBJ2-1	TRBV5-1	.	TGCGCCAGCAGGAGGGACTTAAGCTCCTACAATGAGCAGTTCTTC	CASRRDLSSYNEQFF
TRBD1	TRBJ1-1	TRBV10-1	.	TGCGCCAGCAGTCCCACCGGGACAGGGGGATTTTTCACTGAAGCTTTCTTT	CASSPTGTGGFFTEAFF
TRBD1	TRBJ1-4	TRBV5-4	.	TGTGCCAGCGGACAGGGCCAAGATGAAAAACTGTTTTTT	CASGQGQDEKLFF
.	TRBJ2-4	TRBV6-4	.	TGTGCCAGCAGTGAAAGGAGTGACGGCGGCAACATTCAGTACTTC	CASSERSDGGNIQYF
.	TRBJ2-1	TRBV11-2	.	TGTGCCAGCAGCTTAACGGGGTTCTCCTACAATGAGCAGTTCTTC	CASSLTGFSYNEQFF
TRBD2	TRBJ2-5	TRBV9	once	TGTGCCAGCAGCCTAAGCGGGGTATACGAGACCCAGTACTTC	CASSLSGVYETQYF
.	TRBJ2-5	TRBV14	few	TGTGCCAGCAGCCAAGGCCCGGAGCGGTACCTGGGAGAGACCCAGTACTTC	CASSQGPERYLGETQYF
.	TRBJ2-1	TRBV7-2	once	TGTGCCAGCAGCCCAGGACTGATTTACAATGAGCAGTTCTTC	CASSPGLIYNEQFF
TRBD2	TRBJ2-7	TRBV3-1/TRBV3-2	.	TGTGCCAGCAGCCAAGATTTGGGACTAGCGGGAGAACTCGAGCAGTACTTC	CASSQDLGLAGELEQYF
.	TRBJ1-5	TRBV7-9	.	TGTGCCAGCAGCTTAGGCGGGCAGCCCCAGCATTTT	CASSLGGQPQHF
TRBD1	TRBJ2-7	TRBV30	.	TGTGCCCTGACAAAGCTCCGACAGGGAATTATAGAACACTACGAGCAGTACTTC	CALTKLRQGIIEHYEQYF
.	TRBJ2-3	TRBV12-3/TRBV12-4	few	TGTGCCAGCAGTCCCAGGGTAGATACGCAGTATTTT	CASSPRVDTQYF
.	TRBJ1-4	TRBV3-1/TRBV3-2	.	TGTGCCAGCAGCCAAGTTCCGGGGAAACTGTTTTTT	CASSQVPGKLFF
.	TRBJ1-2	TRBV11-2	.	TGTGCCAGCAGCTTAGCACAGTCGAACTATGGCTACACCTTC	CASSLAQSNYGYTF
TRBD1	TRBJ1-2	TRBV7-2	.	TGTGCCAGCAGCACTTGGACAGGGGGCTATGGCTACACCTTC	CASSTWTGGYGYTF
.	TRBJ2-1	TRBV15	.	TGTGCCACCAGCAGAGAACGAGTATGGAGCTCCTACAATGAGCAGTTCTTC	CATSRERVWSSYNEQFF
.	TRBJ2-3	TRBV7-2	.	TGTGCCAGCAGCCCTCGACCGGGGTACTTTTCAGATACGCAGTATTTT	CASSPRPGYFSDTQYF
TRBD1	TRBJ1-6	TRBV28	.	TGTGCCAGCAGCCTCGACAGGGTATCACCCCTCCACTTT	CASSLDRVSPLHF
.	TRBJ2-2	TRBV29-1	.	TGCAGCGTCGATTACAGGGATACCACCGGGGAGCTGTTTTTT	CSVDYRDTTGELFF
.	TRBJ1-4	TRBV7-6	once	TGTGCCAGCAGCGGACACCGGGCAACTAATGAAAAACTGTTTTTT	CASSGHRATNEKLFF
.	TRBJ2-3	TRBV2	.	TGTGCCAGCAGGGCCCTTCACAGCACAGATACGCAGTATTTT	CASRALHSTDTQYF
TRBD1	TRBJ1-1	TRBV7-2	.	TGTGCCAGCAGCTTAGCTAGGACAGGGGTTAATGAAGCTTTCTTT	CASSLARTGVNEAFF
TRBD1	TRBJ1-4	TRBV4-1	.	TGCGCCAGCAGCCACCCTCAGGGGGCTGCAACTAATGAAAAACTGTTTTTT	CASSHPQGAATNEKLFF
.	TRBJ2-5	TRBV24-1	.	TGTGCCACCAGTGATTCAGGGGCGGGAGTTGGGGGAGGAGAGACCCAGTACTTC	CATSDSGAGVGGGETQYF
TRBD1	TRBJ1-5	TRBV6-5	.	TGTGCCAGCAGATCAGGACAGGGGAATCAGCCCCAGCATTTT	CASRSGQGNQPQHF
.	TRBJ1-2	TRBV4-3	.	TGCGCCAGCAGCCAAGATTGGCGGGATTTAAGTACTGGCTACACCTTC	CASSQDWRDLSTGYTF
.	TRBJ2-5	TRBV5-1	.	TGCGCCAGCAGTCTGACCTTAGGGGGGGAAGAGACCCAGTACTTC	CASSLTLGGEETQYF
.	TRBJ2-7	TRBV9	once	TGTGCCAGCAGCGTAGGACTGGGTTCCTACGAGCAGTACTTC	CASSVGLGSYEQYF
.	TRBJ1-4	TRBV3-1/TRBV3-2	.	TGTGCCAGCAGTTCGGGGGATGAAAAACTGTTTTTT	CASSSGDEKLFF
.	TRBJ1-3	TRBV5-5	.	TGTGCCAGCAGCTTGGACCCCTCCGGGGGAGGAAACACCATATATTTT	CASSLDPSGGGNTIYF
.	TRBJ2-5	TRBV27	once	TGTGCCAGCAGTTTACGGTACTCAGGGGCCCGGCAAGAGACCCAGTACTTC	CASSLRYSGARQETQYF
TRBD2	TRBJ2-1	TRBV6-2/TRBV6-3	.	TGTGCCAGCAGTTCTCCGGAGGGGCGGGGGATTTACAATGAGCAGTTCTTC	CASSSPEGRGIYNEQFF
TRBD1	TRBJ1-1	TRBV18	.	TGTGCCAGCTCACCCCAGGGGGCGAACACTGAAGCTTTCTTT	CASSPQGANTEAFF
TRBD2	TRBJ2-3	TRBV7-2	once	TGTGCCAGCAGCCGGGGGGGGACTAGCCTCCCTAGCACAGATACGCAGTATTTT	CASSRGGTSLPSTDTQYF
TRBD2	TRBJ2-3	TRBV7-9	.	TGTGCCAGCAGCCTACGGCGGGGAGGGGACACAGATACGCAGTATTTT	CASSLRRGGDTDTQYF
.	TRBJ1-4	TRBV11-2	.	TGTGCCAGCAGCCTCGGGAGGGGGGGACGTTGGGAAAAACTGTTTTTT	CASSLGRGGRWEKLFF
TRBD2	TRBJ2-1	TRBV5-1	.	TGCGCCAGCAGCTTGGTTCCTAGCGGGGGGGCTGATGAGCAGTTCTTC	CASSLVPSGGADEQFF
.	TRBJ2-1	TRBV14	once	TGTGCCAGCAGCCAAACTAGTGCCTACAATGAGCAGTTCTTC	CASSQTSAYNEQFF
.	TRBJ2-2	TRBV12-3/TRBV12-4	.	TGTGCCAGCAGGGACACTAACACCGGGGAGCTGTTTTTT	CASRDTNTGELFF
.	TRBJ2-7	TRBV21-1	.	TGTGCCAGGTACTTGGGGGGGTACGAGCAGTACTTC	CARYLGGYEQYF
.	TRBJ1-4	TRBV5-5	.	TGTGCCAGCAGCTTGGGGTTCGGCCAGCGGAGTCTGTTTTTT	CASSLGFGQRSLFF
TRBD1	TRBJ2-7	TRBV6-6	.	TGTGCCAGCAGTCAGCTTCCTGCCGGGACAGGGAGAGATTACGAGCAGTACTTC	CASSQLPAGTGRDYEQYF
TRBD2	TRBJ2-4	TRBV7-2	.	TGTGCCAGCAGCGGGACTAGCGGGGGGGCGTACATTCAGTACTTC	CASSGTSGGAYIQYF
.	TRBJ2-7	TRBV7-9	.	TGTGCCAGCAGCCCTCGGGTGAGCTCCTACGAGCAGTACTTC	CASSPRVSSYEQYF
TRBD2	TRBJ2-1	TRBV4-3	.	TGCGCCAGCAGCCTCGGGGGGGTCTACAATGAGCAGTTCTTC	CASSLGGVYNEQFF
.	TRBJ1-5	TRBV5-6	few	TGTGCCAGCAGCTTGCAGGGCCAGCCCCAGCATTTT	CASSLQGQPQHF
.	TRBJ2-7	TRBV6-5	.	TGTGCCAGCAGTTACTCCCGATTTGGCCACGAGCAGTACTTC	CASSYSRFGHEQYF